Listed here are 6 T cell receptor beta chains from one sample, sequenced in a study of T cell clonality in common variable immunodeficiency. No antigen has been assigned to these receptors. General study findings and limits: Reportedly, TCR beta sequences from common variable immunodeficiency showed fewer deletions and N-nucleotide insertions.

The data were produced by immunoSEQ multiplex PCR, yet TCRdb's version contains in-frame clones alone and is incomplete. This sample carries 30,000 to 35,000 clones, none of them present only once. Sequences were obtained from peripheral blood mononuclear cells. These receptors all come from a human donor with common variable immunodeficiency.

The chain's CDR3 is CARSLYLSPLGSNYEQYF. CDR3 bases read: TGTGCCAGAAGCTTGTACCTTTCCCCACTAGGGAGTAACTACGAG. The chain uses TRBV5-3 and TRBJ2-7; perhaps TRBD2 as D (5 bases). The CDR3 end is not reached by the read, which stops 3 residues before it; the germline J gene fills it in. TRBV5-3 is filed as an ORF, its function uncertain. The CDR3 covers 18 residues. V gave up 1 base and J gave up 3 bases, with 23 bases separating them.

This clone was found a few times. Sequencing ends 3 residues short of the CDR3 end; the germline J gene provides the rest. The V call is TRBV19, the J call TRBJ2-1; 7 bases fit TRBD2. CDR3 length: 14 residues. Trimming took 5 bases from V and 4 from J; bases not matched to a gene: 5. CDR1 is LNHDA, CDR2 SQIVND, per germline (reference sequence). CDR3 DNA (partial): TGTGCCAGTAGTGACGGGGGGAATTACAATGAG. Its translation is CASSDGGNYNE. In full, the CDR3 reads CASSDGGNYNEQFF.

In regard to this clone: The CDR3 end is not reached by the read, which stops 3 residues before it; the germline J gene fills it in. The V gene is TRBV20-1, the J gene TRBJ2-7, with TRBD1 matching over 7 bases. CDR1 is DFQATT, CDR2 SNEGSKA, per germline (reference sequence). With V trimmed by 4 bases and J by 6 bases, 6 bases remained unmatched. The CDR3 sequence is 12 residues long. The CDR3 DNA, read in part, is TGCAGTGCTACTGACAGGGTTGGCGAG. Its protein is CSATDRVGE. The complete CDR3 protein is CSATDRVGEQYF.

This clone was found many times. The read ends 3 residues before the CDR3 terminus; that terminus is restored from the germline J gene. The chain combines TRBV10-3 with TRBJ1-1; 8 bases align to TRBD1. CDR1 is ENHRY and CDR2 is SYGVKD in the germline V gene. The CDR3 is 12 residues long. The sequenced CDR3 bases are TGTGCCATCAGCCCTGGACAGGGCGAA. As protein: CAISPGQGE. In full, the CDR3 is CAISPGQGEAFF.

In this sample, this clone turned up many times. The read terminates 3 residues ahead of where the CDR3 ends, so the germline J gene completes it. J is TRBJ2-5 and V is TRBV24-1, with TRBD2 identical over 10 bases. J lost 3 bases, V lost 0 bases, and 12 bases had no gene match. Germline lookup yields CDR1 KGHDR and CDR2 SFDVKD. The length of the CDR3 is 19 residues. CDR3 DNA (partial): TGTGCCACCAGTGATTTGTCGAGCGGGAGGGCCGGGTTTAAAGAGACC. Translating gives CATSDLSSGRAGFKET. The entire CDR3 sequence reads CATSDLSSGRAGFKETQYF.

Concerning this clone itself: The CDR3 is cut off 3 residues early in the read; its end comes from the germline J gene. The chain employs TRBV7-9 and TRBJ1-4; weak D call: TRBD1 (5 bases). V was clipped by 4 bases and J by 4 bases, with 10 bases between them. The CDR3 length is 14 residues. The germline V gene has CDR1 SEHNR and CDR2 FQNEAQ (reference sequence). The CDR3 bases that were read are TGTGCCAGCAGCTATCAGGGTCTTAATGAAAAA. Translation gives CASSYQGLNEK. The full CDR3 sequence reads CASSYQGLNEKLFF.